The 8 T cell receptor beta chains given below trace back to one sample, sequenced in a study of T cell repertoires in cytomegalovirus infection (dated by TCRdb to between 2018 and 2020). Reads for this sample came from an Illumina HiSeq 1500. TCRdb reprocessed the public reads (quality trimming at Q25 with fastp, clone calling with MiXCR) and kept in-frame beta chains. Each entry is one CDR3 protein sequence, shown with its most common DNA and genes. A total of over 300,000 distinct CDR3 sequences appear in this sample, around a tenth of them only once. The ten largest clones add up to 3.5% to 4.5% of the sample. Source material: PBMCs. These receptors were obtained from a human donor in good health (CMV status not recorded). Some clones in this sample may be carry-over from other donors' samples.

The chain links TRBV5-6 to TRBJ2-1, with D uncertain. The CDR3 spans 12 residues. Per the germline V gene, CDR1 is SGHDT and CDR2 is YYEEEE. V was cut by 4 bases and J by 10 bases, with 12 bases left in between. DNA of the CDR3: TGTGCCAGCAGCGGCATTGGAGTAGAGCAGTTCTTC. Translation: CASSGIGVEQFF.

This clonotype was counted only a few times. The chain is built from TRBV12-5 and TRBJ2-2; TRBD2 matches at 7 bases. The germline CDR1 and CDR2 sequences are LGHNT and FRNRAP. After removal of 3 bases from V and 6 bases from J, the junction contained 7 bases not matched to a gene. This CDR3 contains 15 residues. CDR3 amino acids: CASGFGGKAAGELFF. For the CDR3, the DNA is TGTGCTAGTGGTTTCGGGGGGAAAGCCGCCGGGGAGCTGTTTTTT.

The chain recombines TRBV6-6 with TRBJ2-7, with 11 bases aligning to TRBD1. The germline CDR1 and CDR2 sequences are MNHNY and SVGAGI (reference sequence). Germline trimming cut 6 bases from V and 3 bases from J; bases unmatched to any gene: 10. The CDR3 contains 16 residues. The CDR3 region is CASSPVGGQGVYEQYF. CDR3 DNA sequence: TGTGCCAGCAGCCCTGTGGGGGGACAGGGGGTCTACGAGCAGTACTTC.

This clonotype was seen ten or more times. CDR3 loop: CASSLRDSYNEQFF. In DNA, the CDR3 is TGTGCCAGCAGCTTGAGGGACTCCTACAATGAGCAGTTCTTC. The chain employs TRBV7-2 and TRBJ2-1, with D possibly being TRBD2 (5 bases). Trimming cost V 3 bases and J 0 bases, with 6 bases left between them. The V gene's germline CDR1 is SGHTA and CDR2 FQGNSA. The CDR3 totals 14 residues. Using reference TRBV7-2 and TRBJ2-1 for the parts outside the CDR3, the full variable domain is GAGVSQSPSNKVTEKGKDVELRCDPISGHTALYWYRQSLGQGLEFLIYFQGNSAPDKSGLPSDRFSAERTGGSVSTLTIQRTQQEDSAVYLCASSLRDSYNEQFFGPGTRLTVL.

The V gene is TRBV4-3, the J gene TRBJ2-7; D perhaps matches TRBD2 (6 bases). The CDR3 extends over 13 amino acids. Germline CDR1 LGHNA, CDR2 YSLEER. V lost 1 base to trimming and J lost 6 bases, with 10 bases between them. In DNA form, the CDR3 reads TGCGCCAGCAGCCAAGTGGGAGGTCGCGAGCAGTACTTC. Protein: CASSQVGGREQYF.

Many counts were recorded for this clonotype. In nucleotides, the CDR3 is TGTGCCAGCAGCTTAGGGCTAGCGGGAGCCTACAATGAGCAGTTCTTC. Translated: CASSLGLAGAYNEQFF. The V gene is TRBV7-3, the J gene TRBJ2-1; 10 bases line up with TRBD2. V dropped 2 bases and J dropped 2; count of bases not matched to a gene: 3. The CDR3 totals 16 residues. Germline CDR1 SGHTA, CDR2 FQGTGA.

The chain employs TRBV18 and TRBJ2-2, with a tentative D call TRBD2 (6 bases). The CDR3 is 15 amino acids. CDR1 and CDR2 from the germline V gene are KGHSH and LQKENI. The V and J ends lost 5 bases and 4 bases respectively, with 14 bases between them. The CDR3 nucleotides read TGTGCCAGCTCAACGGGACTCCCGGGCACCGGGGAGCTGTTTTTT. It codes for CASSTGLPGTGELFF. The full variable domain, completed using reference TRBV18 and TRBJ2-2, is NAGVMQNPRHLVRRRGQEARLRCSPMKGHSHVYWYRQLPEEGLKFMVYLQKENIIDESGMPKERFSAEFPKEGPSILRIQQVVRGDSAAYFCASSTGLPGTGELFFGEGSRLTVL.

This clonotype turned up a few times. The genes are TRBV28 and TRBJ2-7; 9 bases map to TRBD1. The V gene's germline CDR1 is MDHEN and CDR2 SYDVKM. The CDR3 consists of 12 residues. With V trimmed by 8 bases and J by 6 bases, 5 bases remained unmatched. The CDR3 protein is CASEQGAGEQYF. DNA for the CDR3: TGTGCCAGCGAACAGGGGGCAGGCGAGCAGTACTTC. Full variable domain (outside the CDR3, taken from reference TRBV28 and TRBJ2-7): DVKVTQSSRYLVKRTGEKVFLECVQDMDHENMFWYRQDPGLGLRLIYFSYDVKMKEKGDIPEGYSVSREKKERFSLILESASTNQTSMYLCASEQGAGEQYFGPGTRLTVT.